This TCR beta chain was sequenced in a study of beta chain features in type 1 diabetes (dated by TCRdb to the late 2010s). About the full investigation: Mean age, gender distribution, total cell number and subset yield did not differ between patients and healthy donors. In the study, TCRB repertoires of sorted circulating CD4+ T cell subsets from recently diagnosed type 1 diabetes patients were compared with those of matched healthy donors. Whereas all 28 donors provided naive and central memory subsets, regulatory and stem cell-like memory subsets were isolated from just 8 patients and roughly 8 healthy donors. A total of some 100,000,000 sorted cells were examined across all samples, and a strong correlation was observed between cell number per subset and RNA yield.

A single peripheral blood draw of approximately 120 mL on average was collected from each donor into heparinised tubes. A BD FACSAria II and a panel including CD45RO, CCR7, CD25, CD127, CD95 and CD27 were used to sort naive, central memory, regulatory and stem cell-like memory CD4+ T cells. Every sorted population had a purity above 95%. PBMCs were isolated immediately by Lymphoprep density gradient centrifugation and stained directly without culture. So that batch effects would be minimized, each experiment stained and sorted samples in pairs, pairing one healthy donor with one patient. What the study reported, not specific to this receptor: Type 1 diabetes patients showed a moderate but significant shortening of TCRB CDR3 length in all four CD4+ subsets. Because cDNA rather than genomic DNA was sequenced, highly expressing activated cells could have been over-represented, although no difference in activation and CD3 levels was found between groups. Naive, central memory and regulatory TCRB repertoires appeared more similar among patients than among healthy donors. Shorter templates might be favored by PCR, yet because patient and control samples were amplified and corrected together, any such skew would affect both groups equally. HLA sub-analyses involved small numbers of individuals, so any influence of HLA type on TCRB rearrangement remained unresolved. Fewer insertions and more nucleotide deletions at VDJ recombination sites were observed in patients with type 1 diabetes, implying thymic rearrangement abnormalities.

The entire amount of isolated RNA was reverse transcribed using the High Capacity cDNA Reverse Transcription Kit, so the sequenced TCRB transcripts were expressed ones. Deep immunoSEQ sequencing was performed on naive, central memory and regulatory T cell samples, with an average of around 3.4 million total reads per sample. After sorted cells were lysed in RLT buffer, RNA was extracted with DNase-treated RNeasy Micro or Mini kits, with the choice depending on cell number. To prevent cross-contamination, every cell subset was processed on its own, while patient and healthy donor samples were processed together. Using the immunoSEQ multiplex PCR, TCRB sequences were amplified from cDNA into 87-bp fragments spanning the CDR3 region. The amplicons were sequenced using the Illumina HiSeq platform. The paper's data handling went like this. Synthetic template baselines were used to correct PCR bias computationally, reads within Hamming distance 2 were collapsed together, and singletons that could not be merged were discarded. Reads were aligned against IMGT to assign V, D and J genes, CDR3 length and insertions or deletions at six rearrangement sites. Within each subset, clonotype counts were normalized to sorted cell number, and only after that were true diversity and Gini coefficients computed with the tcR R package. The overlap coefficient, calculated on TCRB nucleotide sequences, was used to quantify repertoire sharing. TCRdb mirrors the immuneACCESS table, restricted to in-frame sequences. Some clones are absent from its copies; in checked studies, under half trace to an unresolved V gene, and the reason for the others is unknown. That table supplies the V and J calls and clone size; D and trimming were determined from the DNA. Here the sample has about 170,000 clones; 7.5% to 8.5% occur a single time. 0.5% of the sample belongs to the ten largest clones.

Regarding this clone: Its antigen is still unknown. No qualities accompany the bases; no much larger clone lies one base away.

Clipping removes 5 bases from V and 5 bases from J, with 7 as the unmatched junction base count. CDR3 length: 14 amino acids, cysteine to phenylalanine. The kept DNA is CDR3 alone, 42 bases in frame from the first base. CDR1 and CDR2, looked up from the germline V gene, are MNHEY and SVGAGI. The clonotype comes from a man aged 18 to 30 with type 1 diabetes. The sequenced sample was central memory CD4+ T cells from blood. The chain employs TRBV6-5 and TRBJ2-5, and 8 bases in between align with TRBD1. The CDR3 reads CASSARGRGETQYF. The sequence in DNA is TGTGCCAGCAGTGCCAGGGGGCGCGGGGAGACCCAGTACTTC.